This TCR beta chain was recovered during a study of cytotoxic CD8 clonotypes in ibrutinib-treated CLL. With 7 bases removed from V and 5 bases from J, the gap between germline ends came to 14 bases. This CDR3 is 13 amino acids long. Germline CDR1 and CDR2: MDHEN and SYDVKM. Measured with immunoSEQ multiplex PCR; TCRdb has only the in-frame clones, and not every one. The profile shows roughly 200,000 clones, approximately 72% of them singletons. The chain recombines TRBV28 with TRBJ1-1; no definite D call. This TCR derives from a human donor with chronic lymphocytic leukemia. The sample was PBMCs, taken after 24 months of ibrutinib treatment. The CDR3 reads CASIPPGRTEAFF. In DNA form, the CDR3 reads TGTGCCAGCATACCACCTGGGCGGACTGAAGCTTTCTTT.